Only one count was recorded for the clone carrying this T cell receptor beta chain. No antigen is known for it. Clones were sequenced by immunoSEQ multiplex PCR, and TCRdb holds only the in-frame ones, with some missing. In the table there are about 140,000 clones, roughly 90% of which are singletons. The V end lost 1 base, the J end lost 2 bases, and 10 bases lay between the germline ends. CDR3 length equals 16 residues. Germline CDR1 reads SGHKS; CDR2 reads YYEKEE (reference sequence). These data originate in a study of T cell responses to AZD1222 COVID-19 vaccine. Study results and caveats: The study found vaccine-associated CD4 TCRs spanning spike, dominant at 160-218 and 743-854. Possibly, clonal diversity was underestimated; donors were largely white British and included more females.

The clonotype was recovered from an adult in good health. The rearrangement links TRBV5-5 to TRBJ1-6, with TRBD1 as a possible D gene (6 bases). The material sequenced was peripheral blood, taken on day 0 of AZD1222 vaccination. The CDR3 nucleotides are TGTGCCAGCAGCTTGTTCGGGGGCACCTATAATTCACCCCTCCACTTT. Amino acids: CASSLFGGTYNSPLHF.